This section outlines one T cell receptor (beta chain) sequence together with its context. This specimen comes from a study of blood T cell repertoires in COVID-19. As for the study in general: Collection of acute and convalescent COVID-19 samples took place in the United States, Italy and Spain. PBMCs, B-cell-depleted T cells, or T cells provided the cDNA or gDNA that made up the material.

In the source study's methods: Reference gene primer amplification in the assay estimated nucleated cell counts. Here immunoSEQ multiplex PCR was the method, and the copy in TCRdb shows in-frame clones only, minus some. The V and J calls and the clone size are those of that table, but D and trimming were determined from the DNA. The sample has tens of thousands of clones; approximately 80% are singletons. The TCR sequence derives from a man aged 60 to 69 with acute or convalescent COVID-19. The specimen sequenced was peripheral blood.

The chain's CDR3 is CASRGTGQSYEQYF. CDR3 sequence (DNA): TGTGCCAGCCGGGGGACAGGCCAATCCTACGAGCAGTACTTC. This chain connects TRBV27 to TRBJ2-7; TRBD1 aligns across 8 bases. This CDR3 contains 14 residues. The ends lost 8 bases at V and 1 base at J; junction bases unmatched: 7. Germline-derived CDR1 and CDR2 are MNHEY and SMNVEV (reference sequence).